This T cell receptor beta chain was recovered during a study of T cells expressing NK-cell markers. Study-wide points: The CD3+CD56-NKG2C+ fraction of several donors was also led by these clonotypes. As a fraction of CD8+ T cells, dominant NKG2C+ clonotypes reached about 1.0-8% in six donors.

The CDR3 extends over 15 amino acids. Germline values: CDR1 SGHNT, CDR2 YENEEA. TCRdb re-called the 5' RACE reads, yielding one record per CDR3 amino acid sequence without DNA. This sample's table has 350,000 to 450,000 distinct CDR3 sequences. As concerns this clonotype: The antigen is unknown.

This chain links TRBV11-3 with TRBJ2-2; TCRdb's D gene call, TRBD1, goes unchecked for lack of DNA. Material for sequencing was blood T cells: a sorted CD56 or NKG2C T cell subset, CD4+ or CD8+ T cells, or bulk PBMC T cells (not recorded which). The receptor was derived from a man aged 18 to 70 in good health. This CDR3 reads CASSLTGGWTGELFF.